A single sample gave rise to the 22 T cell receptor beta chains below, sequenced in a study of Graves' ophthalmopathy and Graves' hyperthyroidism. CDR3 regions of TCR beta were amplified from RNA transcripts. HTBI primers served in a first-round RT-PCR, which a second-round multiplex PCR followed. TCRdb re-analysed the multiplex PCR reads in MiXCR, keeping a single row per CDR3 protein. Of almost 750,000 distinct CDR3 sequences listed, approximately 40% are singletons. The material sequenced was peripheral blood. These receptors came from an adult man with Graves' ophthalmopathy.

CDR3 nucleotide sequence: TGTGCCAGCAGCGAGTGGGCGGGACAGGGCTCCTACGAGCAGTACTTC. It specifies CASSEWAGQGSYEQYF. V gene TRBV9 combines with J gene TRBJ2-7; 9 bases fit TRBD1. Trimming at V came to 3 bases and at J to 0 bases, leaving 7 bases not matched to a gene. The CDR3 has 16 amino acids. The V gene's germline CDR1 is SGDLS and CDR2 YYNGEE.

This clonotype was counted at least ten times. The rearrangement joins TRBV24-1 to TRBJ2-2; D is unresolved. The CDR3 contains 11 residues. CDR1 KGHDR and CDR2 SFDVKD come from the germline V gene. V lost 9 bases to trimming and J lost 5 bases, with 6 bases between them. The CDR3 loop is CATQLTGELFF. CDR3 nucleotides: TGTGCCACCCAACTTACCGGGGAGCTGTTTTTT.

This chain links TRBV19 with TRBJ1-2, with no clear D. Per the germline V gene, CDR1 is LNHDA and CDR2 is SQIVND (reference sequence). Between the trimmed V and J ends, which lost 9 bases and 7 bases, there was a span of 18 bases. The CDR3 spans 13 residues. CDR3 loop: CASHSQSVSGYTF. The CDR3 DNA sequence: TGTGCCAGCCACTCCCAGAGTGTATCTGGCTACACCTTC. The entire variable domain, with the rest obtained from reference TRBV19 and TRBJ1-2, is as follows: DGGITQSPKYLFRKEGQNVTLSCEQNLNHDAMYWYRQDPGQGLRLIYYSQIVNDFQKGDIAEGYSVSREKKESFPLTVTSAQKNPTAFYLCASHSQSVSGYTFGSGTRLTVV.

The chain carries TRBV20-1 and TRBJ1-6, with D possibly matching TRBD1 (6 bases). CDR1 and CDR2 from the germline V gene are DFQATT and SNEGSKA (reference sequence). This CDR3 region has 13 residues. V was clipped by 5 bases and J by 7 bases, with 12 bases between them. CDR3 nucleotides: TGCAGTGCTCCATACAGGGAAAATTCACCCCTCCACTTT. It specifies CSAPYRENSPLHF.

The J gene is TRBJ2-7, the V gene TRBV27; 11 nucleotides match TRBD2. The CDR3 is 16 residues long. From germline, CDR1 is MNHEY and CDR2 SMNVEV (reference sequence). The V and J ends lost 8 bases and 2 bases, in that order; junction bases with no gene match: 11. DNA of the CDR3: TGTGCCAGCGTCAATCCAGGGACTAGCGGTACCTACGAGCAGTACTTC. As protein: CASVNPGTSGTYEQYF.

Of note for this clonotype: Given a much more abundant clone one base away, this may be a read error. In nucleotides, the CDR3 is TGTGCCAGCAGCGCGCGGACAATTCAAGGGACCCAGTACTTC. Its translation: CASSARTIQGTQYF. The V gene is TRBV7-2, the J gene TRBJ2-5, with D perhaps TRBD1 (5 bases). The CDR3 totals 14 residues. Per germline, CDR1 SGHTA and CDR2 FQGNSA.

This clonotype was seen a few times. This sequence joins TRBV19 and TRBJ1-2, with D possibly matching TRBD1 (6 bases). Germline V gives CDR1 LNHDA, CDR2 SQIVND (reference sequence). CDR3 size: 14 residues. Trimming left V 1 base short and J 4 bases short, with 10 bases between. CDR3 sequence: CASSIGTGLYGYTF. The CDR3 nucleotides read TGTGCCAGTAGTATAGGAACAGGGCTCTATGGCTACACCTTC.

The chain uses TRBV25-1 and TRBJ1-4; D is unresolved. TRBJ2-2 matches the DNA end more closely, so the J call is doubtful. The germline CDR1 and CDR2 sequences are MGHDK and SYGVNS. This CDR3 region has 15 residues. The chain's CDR3 is CASSESDRATGELFF. CDR3 DNA sequence: TGTGCCAGCAGTGAATCTGATAGGGCCACTGGGGAGCTGTTTTTT.

This clonotype was picked up many times. One end of the junction fails to match germline, which may point to a read error. The J gene is TRBJ2-5, the V gene TRBV7-7; D is possibly TRBD1 or TRBD2 (5 bases each). The CDR3 runs 17 residues. The germline gives CDR1 SSHAT, CDR2 FNYEAQ (reference sequence). In nucleotides, the CDR3 is TGTGCTAGCAGCTTAGACCCAGGGCACGGGACCCAAGAGACCCAGTACTTC. It specifies CASSLDPGHGTQETQYF.

Concerning this clonotype: With a much larger clone just one base away, this may be a read error. The chain is built from TRBV12-3 or TRBV12-4 and TRBJ1-1; TRBD1 aligns across 8 bases. The CDR3 consists of 14 residues. The trim removed 10 bases at V and 7 bases at J, leaving 14 bases unmatched. CDR3 residues: CANRRGGTGDEAFF. The CDR3 nucleotides read TGTGCCAACAGGAGGGGCGGGACAGGCGATGAAGCTTTCTTT.

The CDR3 sequence is CASSSGGRQAQHF. CDR3 in DNA: TGTGCCAGTAGCAGCGGGGGGCGGCAGGCCCAGCATTTT. This rearrangement joins TRBV19 to TRBJ1-5, with D tentatively TRBD1 (6 bases). Germline lookup yields CDR1 LNHDA and CDR2 SQIVND (reference sequence). The ends were cut back, 6 bases at V and 11 bases at J, with 17 bases in the middle. CDR3 length: 13 amino acids.

This clonotype was picked up a small number of times. The chain employs TRBV5-1 and TRBJ1-2; D gene ambiguous. V gave up 6 bases and J gave up 0 bases, with 12 bases separating them. Germline V CDR1 and CDR2: SGHRS, YFSETQ. The CDR3 length is 14 residues. The chain's CDR3 is CASNMVGPNYGYTF. CDR3 DNA sequence: TGCGCCAGCAATATGGTCGGACCTAACTATGGCTACACCTTC.

V and J are TRBV25-1 and TRBJ2-2, with a weak D call TRBD2 (6 bases). This CDR3 is built from 17 residues. Trimming took 5 bases from V and 0 from J, leaving 16 bases between them. Per the germline V gene, CDR1 is MGHDK and CDR2 is SYGVNS. In nucleotides, the CDR3 is TGTGCCAGCAGTTACCCGCGGGGCGCCTCGAACACCGGGGAGCTGTTTTTT. This codes for CASSYPRGASNTGELFF.

CDR3 sequence reads: CASSPRSRAGLHSPLHF. CDR3 nucleotides: TGTGCCAGCAGTCCCCGATCCCGGGCAGGGCTTCATTCACCCCTCCACTTT. This chain joins TRBV11-2 and TRBJ1-6; D is possibly TRBD1 (5 bases). The CDR3 has 17 amino acids. Germline V gene sequence: CDR1 SGHAT, CDR2 FQNNGV. V was shortened by 6 bases and J by 8 bases, with 23 bases between the two germline ends.

Many counts were recorded for this clonotype. Here the CDR3 reads CSARGQGASYNSPLHF. The DNA of the CDR3 is TGCAGTGCTAGAGGACAGGGGGCCTCCTATAATTCACCCCTCCACTTT. V gene TRBV20-1 combines with J gene TRBJ1-6; 10 bases line up with TRBD1. This CDR3 contains 16 residues. Looked up from germline, CDR1 is DFQATT and CDR2 is SNEGSKA (reference sequence). Germline trimming cut 1 base from V and 0 bases from J; bases unmatched to any gene: 0.

This chain connects TRBV6-6 to TRBJ2-5, with 11 bases lining up with TRBD1. The junction had 12 bases not matched to a gene; V was cut back by 10 bases and J by 11 bases. The germline gives CDR1 MNHNY, CDR2 SVGAGI (reference sequence). This CDR3 is 13 amino acids long. The CDR3 sequence: CATRTGGAEEQYF. CDR3 bases: TGTGCCACCCGGACAGGGGGCGCAGAGGAGCAGTACTTC.

Remarks on this clonotype: A much larger clone differs from this one at a single base, so this may be a read error. This rearrangement joins TRBV7-2 to TRBJ2-7; 7 bases agree with TRBD1. V trimming: 5 bases; J trimming: 6 bases; junction bases outside the gene matches: 13. Germline values: CDR1 SGHTA, CDR2 FQGNSA. The CDR3 contains 15 residues. CDR3 DNA sequence: TGTACCAGCAGCCCGCAGCAGAGACAGGGAATCGAGCAGTACTTC. Its translation is CTSSPQQRQGIEQYF.

This clonotype occurred many times. V usage is TRBV19 and J usage is TRBJ1-1; 7 nucleotides line up with TRBD1. The J segment lost 1 base and the V segment lost 5 bases, leaving 7 bases of the junction unmatched. Germline V gene sequence: CDR1 LNHDA, CDR2 SQIVND (reference sequence). The CDR3 covers 15 residues. Here the CDR3 reads CASSVDRVSNTEAFF. CDR3 sequence (DNA): TGTGCCAGTAGTGTCGACAGGGTATCGAACACTGAAGCTTTCTTT.

This clonotype came up many times. This chain joins TRBV10-1 and TRBJ1-3; 7 nucleotides match TRBD1. The CDR3 loop spans 13 amino acids. V lost 7 bases, J lost 2 bases, and 2 bases stayed unmatched. Germline CDR1 reads WNHNN; CDR2 reads SYGVQD (reference sequence). The chain's CDR3 is CASMGTAGNTIYF. CDR3 sequence (DNA): TGCGCCAGCATGGGGACAGCTGGAAACACCATATATTTT.

The chain combines TRBV2 with TRBJ2-7; 8 bases are a match to TRBD2. Germline trimming cut 6 bases from V and 1 base from J; bases unmatched to any gene: 14. The CDR3 consists of 17 residues. Germline V gene data show CDR1 as SNHLY and CDR2 as FYNNEI. The CDR3 reads CASRAAQKAGASYEQYF. CDR3 in DNA: TGTGCCAGCAGGGCCGCCCAAAAAGCGGGAGCTTCCTACGAGCAGTACTTC.

This clonotype was detected many times. J is TRBJ2-5 and V is TRBV11-2; the D is unclear. The CDR3 contains 13 residues. CDR1 is SGHAT, CDR2 FQNNGV, per germline. Between the trimmed V and J ends, which lost 5 bases and 0 bases, there was a span of 7 bases. CDR3 residues: CASSRTYQETQYF. The DNA for the CDR3 is TGTGCCAGCAGCAGAACGTACCAAGAGACCCAGTACTTC.

The chain joins TRBV25-1 to TRBJ1-2; D not resolved. Germline CDR1 reads MGHDK; CDR2 reads SYGVNS. This CDR3 is 12 amino acids long. With 11 bases removed from V and 2 bases from J, the gap between germline ends came to 12 bases. The CDR3 protein is CAWSGSNYGYTF. In nucleotides, the CDR3 is TGTGCCTGGAGTGGCAGCAACTATGGCTACACCTTC.